Listed below are T cell receptor beta chains from one sample, sequenced in a study of CD8 T cells in ankylosing spondylitis. MiXCR was run by TCRdb on the 5' RACE reads, yielding one entry per CDR3 protein. This table holds under 10,000 distinct CDR3 sequences, roughly 6.4% found once. The sequencing input was blood, either unsorted or a sorted T cell fraction (not recorded which). Every receptor here comes from a female donor with ankylosing spondylitis or in good health (not recorded which). CDR3s include the opening cysteine and the closing phenylalanine or tryptophan. The order of the fields is V gene, D gene, clone size, J gene, CDR3 DNA, CDR3 protein. D genes are given only for firm matches. Some rows mark clone size as missing; the rest say once, few, many or name a class of expanded clone.

V: TRBV9
D: TRBD2
size: medium-sized
J: TRBJ2-5
DNA: TGTGCCAGCAGCGTAGAGGGAGGGGAAGGATTAGAGACCCAGTACTTC
CDR3: CASSVEGGEGLETQYF

V: TRBV9
D: -
size: -
J: TRBJ2-3
DNA: TGTGCCAGCAGCGTCGGCGGGGCTAGCACAGATACGCAGTATTTT
CDR3: CASSVGGASTDTQYF

V: TRBV9
D: -
size: -
J: TRBJ2-5
DNA: TGTGCCAGCAGCTCGGACACAGGGAGTTTAGCCGAGACCCAGTACTTC
CDR3: CASSSDTGSLAETQYF

V: TRBV9
D: -
size: -
J: TRBJ2-1
DNA: TGTGCCAGCACCGGAAGGGACTCCCCGAACAATGAGCAGTTCTTC
CDR3: CASTGRDSPNNEQFF

V: TRBV9
D: -
size: -
J: TRBJ1-1
DNA: TGTGCCAGCAGCGTAGATTTCATGAACACTGAAGCTTTCTTT
CDR3: CASSVDFMNTEAFF

V: TRBV9
D: TRBD2
size: many
J: TRBJ2-3
DNA: TGTGCCAGCAGCGGGACAACCGGGACTAGCGGGGGCGCCGTGCGAGATACGCAGTATTTT
CDR3: CASSGTTGTSGGAVRDTQYF

V: TRBV9
D: -
size: many
J: TRBJ2-2
DNA: TGTGCCAGCAGCGTCGGCGGGGAGCTGTTTTTT
CDR3: CASSVGGELFF

V: TRBV9
D: -
size: many
J: TRBJ1-2
DNA: TGTGCCAGCAGCGTAGACGCAGGTCGGGCTAACTATGGCTACACCTTC
CDR3: CASSVDAGRANYGYTF

V: TRBV9
D: -
size: few
J: TRBJ2-3
DNA: TGTGCCAGCAGCGTAGATACAGGGAATTTGGATACGCAGTATTTT
CDR3: CASSVDTGNLDTQYF

V: TRBV9
D: -
size: many
J: TRBJ2-3
DNA: TGTGCCAGCAGCAACCCCCCGAAGGGACCAAGCACAGATACGCAGTATTTT
CDR3: CASSNPPKGPSTDTQYF

V: TRBV9
D: -
size: many
J: TRBJ2-3
DNA: TGTGCCAGCAGCGCGTGGAACCCTAGCACAGATACGCAGTATTTT
CDR3: CASSAWNPSTDTQYF

V: TRBV9
D: TRBD2
size: many
J: TRBJ2-3
DNA: TGTGCCAGCAGCTTGAGCGGGGGCGCAGATACGCAGTATTTT
CDR3: CASSLSGGADTQYF

V: TRBV9
D: TRBD2
size: many
J: TRBJ2-7
DNA: TGTGCCAGCAGCGCCGGGACTAGGTCCTACGAGCAGTACTTC
CDR3: CASSAGTRSYEQYF

V: TRBV9
D: -
size: -
J: TRBJ1-2
DNA: TGTGCCAGCAGCACACCCACTGGTGGGGGCTACACCTTC
CDR3: CASSTPTGGGYTF

V: TRBV9
D: TRBD2
size: many
J: TRBJ2-5
DNA: TGTGCCAGCAGCTTAGGGACTAGCGGCGAATGGGAGACCCAGTACTTC
CDR3: CASSLGTSGEWETQYF

V: TRBV9
D: -
size: medium-sized
J: TRBJ1-5
DNA: TGTGCCAGCAGCGTAGGAAGTTGGGGTCAGCCCCAGCATTTT
CDR3: CASSVGSWGQPQHF

V: TRBV9
D: -
size: -
J: TRBJ2-1
DNA: TGTGCCAGCAGCGTTGGGACTGGGGCCAATGAGCAGTTCTTC
CDR3: CASSVGTGANEQFF

V: TRBV9
D: TRBD1
size: many
J: TRBJ1-5
DNA: TGTGCCAGCAGCGGAGGGGGGCAGGGGGCAAATCAGCCCCAGCATTTT
CDR3: CASSGGGQGANQPQHF

V: TRBV9
D: TRBD2
size: few
J: TRBJ2-1
DNA: TGTGCCAGCAGCGTCAGCGGGGGGCACAATGAGCAGTTCTTC
CDR3: CASSVSGGHNEQFF

V: TRBV9
D: -
size: many
J: TRBJ2-1
DNA: TGTGCCAGCAGCGTAGGAGGGACCAACCCCTGGCATGAGCAGTTCTTC
CDR3: CASSVGGTNPWHEQFF

V: TRBV9
D: TRBD1
size: many
J: TRBJ1-5
DNA: TGTGCCAGCAGCGCAGGGGGCCTGAGCAATCAGCCCCAGCATTTT
CDR3: CASSAGGLSNQPQHF

V: TRBV9
D: -
size: few
J: TRBJ2-7
DNA: TGTGCCAGCAGCCCAGCAACTGTCCACGAGCAGTACTTC
CDR3: CASSPATVHEQYF

V: TRBV9
D: -
size: -
J: TRBJ2-3
DNA: TGTGCCAGCAGCCCTCCATTCCGGGACTTTCCTAGCACAGATACGCAGTATTTT
CDR3: CASSPPFRDFPSTDTQYF

V: TRBV9
D: -
size: many
J: TRBJ1-1
DNA: TGTGCCAGCAGCGGATCAAACACTGAAGCTTTCTTT
CDR3: CASSGSNTEAFF

V: TRBV9
D: TRBD2
size: many
J: TRBJ2-1
DNA: TGTGCCAGCAGTTCGAGGCCTAGCGGGGGAAGGAATGAGCAGTTCTTC
CDR3: CASSSRPSGGRNEQFF

V: TRBV9
D: -
size: many
J: TRBJ2-7
DNA: TGTGCCAGCAGCGCCGGGTCTCGCGAGCAGTACTTC
CDR3: CASSAGSREQYF

V: TRBV24-1
D: -
size: -
J: TRBJ2-7
DNA: TGTGCCACCAGTGATTTAACACAAACCTACGAGCAGTACTTC
CDR3: CATSDLTQTYEQYF

V: TRBV9
D: -
size: many
J: TRBJ1-5
DNA: TGTGCCAGCAGCGTAGACGGGAATCAGCCCCAGCATTTT
CDR3: CASSVDGNQPQHF

V: TRBV9
D: -
size: many
J: TRBJ1-1
DNA: TGTGCCAGCAGCGGTTTCGGGCTCGTCACTGAAGCTTTCTTT
CDR3: CASSGFGLVTEAFF

V: TRBV9
D: TRBD2
size: few
J: TRBJ2-1
DNA: TGTGCCAGCAGCGTAGAAGGCGGGGGGGCCGGGGAGCAGTTCTTC
CDR3: CASSVEGGGAGEQFF

V: TRBV9
D: -
size: medium-sized
J: TRBJ1-5
DNA: TGTGCCAGCAGCGTAGAGGGCAGGGGTCAGCCCCAGCATTTT
CDR3: CASSVEGRGQPQHF